This T cell receptor beta chain appears in the sequencing data of a study of cytomegalovirus exposure and HLA in healthy donors. Study conclusions and caveats: Likely technical artifact: a cluster of highly shared sequence variants.

With respect to this clone: Its antigen is not known.

This CDR3 contains 11 residues. Germline CDR1 SQVTM, CDR2 ANQGSEA. V lost 6 bases and J 0 bases, leaving 6 bases between the germline ends. PCR involved 60 Vbeta and 13 Jbeta primers. Method: immunoSEQ multiplex PCR; TCRdb's copy keeps in-frame clones and lacks some. The repertoire holds fewer than 200,000 clones, with 80% as singletons. V is TRBV29-1 and J is TRBJ2-7; D unclear. Input material: PBMCs. The clonotype was recovered from a human donor in good health. CDR3 nucleotides: TGCAGCGTAACAACCTCCTACGAGCAGTACTTC. Translation: CSVTTSYEQYF.